This T cell receptor (beta chain) was obtained from a study of cytomegalovirus exposure and HLA in healthy donors. Germline CDR1 LGHNA, CDR2 YNFKEQ. The CDR3 has 20 amino acids. V lost 0 bases to trimming and J lost 8 bases, with 28 bases between them. This clone was detected only a few times. Healthy bone marrow donors made up the donor group. This PCR relied on a set of 60 Vbeta primers and 13 Jbeta primers. Data came from immunoSEQ multiplex PCR; TCRdb stores just in-frame clones and leaves some out. The table includes under 200,000 clones, roughly 60% detected once. This TCR derives from a man aged 35 to 55 in good health and CMV-seronegative. This chain links TRBV4-2 with TRBJ2-2; TRBD2 might be the D (5 bases). Sample: PBMCs. As DNA, the CDR3 is TGTGCCAGCAGCCAAGAACCCTGGTCCGTGGTGAGCGGAAAAAAGGGGGAGCTGTTTTTT. Amino acids: CASSQEPWSVVSGKKGELFF.